This note documents a single TCR beta chain sequence. These data come from a study of blood T cell repertoires in COVID-19. About the research overall: Sources were T cells, B-cell-depleted T cells, or PBMCs; the material itself was cDNA or gDNA.

Trimming took off 3 bases at V and 4 bases at J, with 19 bases between the two ends. CDR1 is GTSNPN, CDR2 SVGIG, per germline (reference sequence). CDR3 size: 17 residues. This table comes from immunoSEQ multiplex PCR, and its TCRdb copy is limited to in-frame clones, with some not included. The repertoire includes 250,000 to 300,000 clones, about 89% of them detected once, and about 1.2% sits in the top ten. The sequence came from a human donor in a cohort exposed to, infected with or recovered from COVID-19 (not recorded which). The donor label of this sample is uncertain. Input material: PBMCs or T cells enriched from blood (not recorded which). The chain is built from TRBV30 and TRBJ1-6; weak D call: TRBD1 (6 bases). CDR3 residues: CAWSPRGGSQYNSPLHF. CDR3 coding DNA: TGTGCCTGGAGCCCCCGGGGGGGCTCACAGTATAATTCACCCCTCCACTTT.